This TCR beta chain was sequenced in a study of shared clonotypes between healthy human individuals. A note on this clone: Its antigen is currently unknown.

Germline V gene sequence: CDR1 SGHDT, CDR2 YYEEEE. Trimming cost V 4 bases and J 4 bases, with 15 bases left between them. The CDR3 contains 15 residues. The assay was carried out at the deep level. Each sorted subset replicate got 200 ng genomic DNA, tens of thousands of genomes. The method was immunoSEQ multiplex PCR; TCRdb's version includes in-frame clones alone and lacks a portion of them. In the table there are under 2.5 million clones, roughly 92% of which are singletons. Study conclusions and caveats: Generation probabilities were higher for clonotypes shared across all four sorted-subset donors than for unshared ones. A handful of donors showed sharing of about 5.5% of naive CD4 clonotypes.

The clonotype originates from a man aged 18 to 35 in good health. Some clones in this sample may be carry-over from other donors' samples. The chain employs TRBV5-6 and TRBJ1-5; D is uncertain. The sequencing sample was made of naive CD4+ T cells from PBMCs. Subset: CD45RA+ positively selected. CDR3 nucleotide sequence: TGTGCCAGCAGCAGTCGCGGGATCCTAAATCAGCCCCAGCATTTT. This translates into CASSSRGILNQPQHF.